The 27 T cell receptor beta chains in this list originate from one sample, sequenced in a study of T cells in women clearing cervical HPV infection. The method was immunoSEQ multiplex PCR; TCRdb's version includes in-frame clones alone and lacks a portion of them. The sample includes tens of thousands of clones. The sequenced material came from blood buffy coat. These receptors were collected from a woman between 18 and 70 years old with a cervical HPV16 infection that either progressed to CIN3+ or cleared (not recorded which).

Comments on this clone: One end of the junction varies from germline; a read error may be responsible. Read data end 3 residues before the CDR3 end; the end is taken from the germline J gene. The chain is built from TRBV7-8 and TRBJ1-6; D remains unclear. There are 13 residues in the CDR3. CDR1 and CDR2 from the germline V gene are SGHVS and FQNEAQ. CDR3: CASSLAVNSPLHF. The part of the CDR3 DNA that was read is TGTGCCAGCAGCTTAGCTGTTAATTCGCCC.

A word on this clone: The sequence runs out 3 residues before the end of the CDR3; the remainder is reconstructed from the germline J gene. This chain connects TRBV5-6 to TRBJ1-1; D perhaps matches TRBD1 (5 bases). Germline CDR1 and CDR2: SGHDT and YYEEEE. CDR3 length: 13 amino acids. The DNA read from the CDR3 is TGTGCCAGCAGCTTAAGGACACAAGAGACA. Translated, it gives CASSLRTQET. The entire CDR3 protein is CASSLRTQETAFF. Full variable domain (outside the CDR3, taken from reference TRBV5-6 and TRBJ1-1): DAGVTQSPTHLIKTRGQQVTLRCSPKSGHDTVSWYQQALGQGPQFIFQYYEEEERQRGNFPDRFSGHQFPNYSSELNVNALLLGDSALYLCASSLRTQETAFFGQGTRLTVV.

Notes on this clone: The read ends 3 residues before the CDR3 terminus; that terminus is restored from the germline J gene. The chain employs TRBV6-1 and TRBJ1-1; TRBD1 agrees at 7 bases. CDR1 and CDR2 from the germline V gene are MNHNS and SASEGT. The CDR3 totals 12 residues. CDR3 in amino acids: CASRETGVEAFF. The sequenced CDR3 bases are TGTGCCAGCAGGGAAACAGGGGTGGAA.

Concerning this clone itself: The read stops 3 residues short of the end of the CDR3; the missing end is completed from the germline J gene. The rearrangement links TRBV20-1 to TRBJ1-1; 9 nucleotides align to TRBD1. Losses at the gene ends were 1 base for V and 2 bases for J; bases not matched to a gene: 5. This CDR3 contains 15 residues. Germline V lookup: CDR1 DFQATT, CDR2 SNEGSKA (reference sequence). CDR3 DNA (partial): TGCAGTGCTAGAGGGGACAGGGAGGAAAACACTGAA. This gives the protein CSARGDREENTE. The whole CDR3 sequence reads CSARGDREENTEAFF.

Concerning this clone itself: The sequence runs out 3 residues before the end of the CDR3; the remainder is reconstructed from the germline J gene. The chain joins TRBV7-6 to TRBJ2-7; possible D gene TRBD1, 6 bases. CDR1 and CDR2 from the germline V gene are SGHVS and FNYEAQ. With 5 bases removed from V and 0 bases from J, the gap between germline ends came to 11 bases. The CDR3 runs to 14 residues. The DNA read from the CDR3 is TGTGCCAGCAGCCCTGGACAGATCTCCTACGAG. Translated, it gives CASSPGQISYE. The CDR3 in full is CASSPGQISYEQYF. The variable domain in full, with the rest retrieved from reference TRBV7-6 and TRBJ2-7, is GAGVSQSPRYKVTKRGQDVALRCDPISGHVSLYWYRQALGQGPEFLTYFNYEAQQDKSGLPNDRFSAERPEGSISTLTIQRTEQRDSAMYRCASSPGQISYEQYFGPGTRLTVT.

CDR3 loop: CASSGLAGEETQYF. The covered CDR3 bases are TGTGCCAGCAGCGGACTAGCGGGAGAAGAGACC. V is TRBV5-6 and J is TRBJ2-5; 13 bases are shared with TRBD2. The sequence runs out 3 residues before the end of the CDR3; the remainder is reconstructed from the germline J gene. The trim removed 4 bases at V and 3 bases at J, leaving 0 bases unmatched. The germline V gene has CDR1 SGHDT and CDR2 YYEEEE. This CDR3 comprises 14 residues.

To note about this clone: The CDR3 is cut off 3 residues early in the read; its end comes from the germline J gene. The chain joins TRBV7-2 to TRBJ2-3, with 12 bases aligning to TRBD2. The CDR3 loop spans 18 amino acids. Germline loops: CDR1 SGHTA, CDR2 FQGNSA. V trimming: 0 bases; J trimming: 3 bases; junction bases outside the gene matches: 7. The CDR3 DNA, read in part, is TGTGCCAGCAGCTTAGCCCCTCTAGCGGGAGGGCGAACAGATACG. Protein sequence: CASSLAPLAGGRTDT. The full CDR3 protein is CASSLAPLAGGRTDTQYF.

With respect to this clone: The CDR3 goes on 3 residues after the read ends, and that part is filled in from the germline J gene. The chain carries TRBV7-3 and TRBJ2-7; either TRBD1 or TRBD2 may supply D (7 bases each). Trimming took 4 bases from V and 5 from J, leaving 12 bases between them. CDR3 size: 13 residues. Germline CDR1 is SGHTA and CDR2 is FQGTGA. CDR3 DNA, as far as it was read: TGTGCCAGCAGCTGGGGAGGGGGCGACGAG. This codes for CASSWGGGDE. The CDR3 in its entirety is CASSWGGGDEQYF. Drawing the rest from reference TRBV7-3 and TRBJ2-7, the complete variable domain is GAGVSQTPSNKVTEKGKYVELRCDPISGHTALYWYRQSLGQGPEFLIYFQGTGAADDSGLPNDRFFAVRPEGSVSTLKIQRTERGDSAVYLCASSWGGGDEQYFGPGTRLTVT.

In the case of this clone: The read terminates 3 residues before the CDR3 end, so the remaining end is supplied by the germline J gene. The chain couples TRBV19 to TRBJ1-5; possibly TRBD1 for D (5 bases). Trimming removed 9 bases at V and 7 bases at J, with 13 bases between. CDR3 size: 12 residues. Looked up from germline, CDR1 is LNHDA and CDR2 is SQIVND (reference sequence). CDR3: CASAGWQQPQHF. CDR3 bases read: TGTGCCAGCGCAGGGTGGCAACAGCCC.

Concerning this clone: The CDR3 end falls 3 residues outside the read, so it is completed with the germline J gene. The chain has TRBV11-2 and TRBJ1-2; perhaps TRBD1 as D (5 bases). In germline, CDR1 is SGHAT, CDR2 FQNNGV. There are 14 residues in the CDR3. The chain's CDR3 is CASSWGSDFSGYTF. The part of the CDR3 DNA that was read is TGTGCCAGCAGCTGGGGCAGCGACTTTTCAGGC.

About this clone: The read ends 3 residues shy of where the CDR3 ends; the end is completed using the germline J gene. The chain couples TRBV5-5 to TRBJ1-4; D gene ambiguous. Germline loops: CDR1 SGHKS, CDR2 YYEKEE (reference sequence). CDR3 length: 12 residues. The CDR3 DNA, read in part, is TGTGCCAGCAGTTCGGGTGATTCACCA. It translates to CASSSGDSP. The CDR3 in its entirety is CASSSGDSPLFF.

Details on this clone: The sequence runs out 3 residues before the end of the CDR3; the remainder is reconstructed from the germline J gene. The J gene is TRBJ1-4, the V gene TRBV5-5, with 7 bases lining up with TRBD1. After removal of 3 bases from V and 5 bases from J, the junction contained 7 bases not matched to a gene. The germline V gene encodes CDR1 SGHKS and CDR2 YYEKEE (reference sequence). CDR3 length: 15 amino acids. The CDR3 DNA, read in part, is TGTGCCAGCAGCTACAAGGGGACAGTCAATGAAAAA. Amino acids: CASSYKGTVNEK. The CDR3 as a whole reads CASSYKGTVNEKLFF.

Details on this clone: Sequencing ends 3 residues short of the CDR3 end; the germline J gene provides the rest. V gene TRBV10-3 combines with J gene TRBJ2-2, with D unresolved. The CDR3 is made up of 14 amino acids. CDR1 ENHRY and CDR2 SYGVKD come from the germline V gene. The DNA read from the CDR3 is TGTGCCATCAGTGATCAGACACGAAATTCACCG. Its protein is CAISDQTRNSP. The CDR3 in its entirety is CAISDQTRNSPLFF.

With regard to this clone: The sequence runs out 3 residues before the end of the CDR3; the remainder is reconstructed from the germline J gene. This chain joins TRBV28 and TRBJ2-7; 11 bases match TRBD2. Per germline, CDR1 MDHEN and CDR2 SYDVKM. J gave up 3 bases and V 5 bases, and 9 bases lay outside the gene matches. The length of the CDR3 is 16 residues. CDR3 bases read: TGTGCCAGCAGTCGCGATTCCGGGACTAGCGGCTACGAG. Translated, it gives CASSRDSGTSGYE. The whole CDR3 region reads CASSRDSGTSGYEQYF. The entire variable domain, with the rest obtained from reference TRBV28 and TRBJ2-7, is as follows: DVKVTQSSRYLVKRTGEKVFLECVQDMDHENMFWYRQDPGLGLRLIYFSYDVKMKEKGDIPEGYSVSREKKERFSLILESASTNQTSMYLCASSRDSGTSGYEQYFGPGTRLTVT.

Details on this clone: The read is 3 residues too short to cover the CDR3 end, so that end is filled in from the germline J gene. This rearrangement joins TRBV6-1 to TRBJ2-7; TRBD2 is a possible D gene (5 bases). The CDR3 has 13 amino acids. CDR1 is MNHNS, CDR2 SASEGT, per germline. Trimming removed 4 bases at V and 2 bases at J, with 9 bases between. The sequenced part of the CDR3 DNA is TGTGCCAGCAGTGTTTCGGGGACCTACGAG. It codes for CASSVSGTYE. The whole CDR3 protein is CASSVSGTYEQYF.

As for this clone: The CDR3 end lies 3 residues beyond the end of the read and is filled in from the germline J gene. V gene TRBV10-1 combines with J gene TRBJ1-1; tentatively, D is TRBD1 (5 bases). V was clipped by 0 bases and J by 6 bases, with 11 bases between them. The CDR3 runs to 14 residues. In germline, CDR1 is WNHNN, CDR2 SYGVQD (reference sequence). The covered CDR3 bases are TGCGCCAGCAGTGAGTCGGGGTGGGGGGCTGAA. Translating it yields CASSESGWGAE. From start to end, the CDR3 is CASSESGWGAEAFF.

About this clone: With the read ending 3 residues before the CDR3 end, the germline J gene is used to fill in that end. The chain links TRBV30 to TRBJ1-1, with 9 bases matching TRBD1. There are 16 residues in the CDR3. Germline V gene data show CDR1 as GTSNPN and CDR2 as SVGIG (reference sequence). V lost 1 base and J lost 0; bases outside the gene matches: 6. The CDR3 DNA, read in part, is TGTGCCTGGAGTGGGGGGACAGGGAAAATGAACACTGAA. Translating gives CAWSGGTGKMNTE. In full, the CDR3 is CAWSGGTGKMNTEAFF.

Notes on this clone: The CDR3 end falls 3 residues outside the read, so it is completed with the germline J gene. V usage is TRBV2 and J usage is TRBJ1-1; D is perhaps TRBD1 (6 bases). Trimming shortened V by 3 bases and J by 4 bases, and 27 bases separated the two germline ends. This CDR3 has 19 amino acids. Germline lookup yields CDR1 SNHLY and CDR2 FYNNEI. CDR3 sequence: CASSEGAVGTLTAFTEAFF. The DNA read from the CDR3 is TGTGCCAGCAGTGAGGGGGCGGTCGGCACGCTAACCGCTTTCACTGAA.

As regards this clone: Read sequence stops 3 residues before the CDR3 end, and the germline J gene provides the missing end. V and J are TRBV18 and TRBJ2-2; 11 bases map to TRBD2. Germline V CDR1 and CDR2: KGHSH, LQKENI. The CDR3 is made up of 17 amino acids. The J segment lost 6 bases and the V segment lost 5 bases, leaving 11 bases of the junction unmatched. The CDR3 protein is CASSEFSLAGVAGELFF. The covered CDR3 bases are TGTGCCAGCTCAGAATTTTCACTAGCGGGAGTGGCCGGGGAG.

CDR3 region: CASSLFVDRDEQFF. The CDR3 DNA, read in part, is TGTGCCAGCAGCCTCTTCGTCGATAGGGATGAG. The chain is built from TRBV11-2 and TRBJ2-1; no definite D call. The sequence runs out 3 residues before the end of the CDR3; the remainder is reconstructed from the germline J gene. The CDR3 length is 14 residues. Trimming removed 5 bases from V and 8 bases from J, with 16 bases in between. CDR1 and CDR2 from the germline V gene are SGHAT and FQNNGV. Supplemented by reference TRBV11-2 and TRBJ2-1, the full variable domain reads EAGVAQSPRYKIIEKRQSVAFWCNPISGHATLYWYQQILGQGPKLLIQFQNNGVVDDSQLPKDRFSAERLKGVDSTLKIQPAKLEDSAVYLCASSLFVDRDEQFFGPGTRLTVL.

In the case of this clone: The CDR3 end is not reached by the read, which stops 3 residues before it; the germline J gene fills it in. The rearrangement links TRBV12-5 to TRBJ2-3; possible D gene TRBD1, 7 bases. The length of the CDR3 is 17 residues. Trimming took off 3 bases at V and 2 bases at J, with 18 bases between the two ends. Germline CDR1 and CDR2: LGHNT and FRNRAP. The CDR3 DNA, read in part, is TGTGCTAGTGGTTTCGGTCGGGGGACAGAGAACACAGATACG. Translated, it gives CASGFGRGTENTDT. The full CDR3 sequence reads CASGFGRGTENTDTQYF.

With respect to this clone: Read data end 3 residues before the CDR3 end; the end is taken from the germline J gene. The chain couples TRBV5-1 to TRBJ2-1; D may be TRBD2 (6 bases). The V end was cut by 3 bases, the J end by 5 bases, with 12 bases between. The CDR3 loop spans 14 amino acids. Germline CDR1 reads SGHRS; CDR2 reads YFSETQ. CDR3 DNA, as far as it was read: TGCGCCAGCAGCTCGTCCGGGACTCACAATGAG. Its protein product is CASSSSGTHNE. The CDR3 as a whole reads CASSSSGTHNEQFF.

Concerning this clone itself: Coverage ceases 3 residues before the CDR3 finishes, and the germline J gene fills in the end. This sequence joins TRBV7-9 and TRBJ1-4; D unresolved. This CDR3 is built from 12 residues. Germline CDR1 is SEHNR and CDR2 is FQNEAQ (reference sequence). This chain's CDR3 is CASSPPTGRLFF. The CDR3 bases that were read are TGTGCCAGCAGCCCGCCGACGGGTAGA.

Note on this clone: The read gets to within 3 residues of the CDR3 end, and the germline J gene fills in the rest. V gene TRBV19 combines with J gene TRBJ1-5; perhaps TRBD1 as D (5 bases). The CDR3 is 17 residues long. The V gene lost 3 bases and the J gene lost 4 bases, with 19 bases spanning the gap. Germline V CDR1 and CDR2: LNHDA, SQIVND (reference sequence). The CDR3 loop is CASSILFSAGKNQPQHF. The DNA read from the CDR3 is TGTGCCAGTAGTATTTTGTTTTCGGCAGGGAAGAATCAGCCC. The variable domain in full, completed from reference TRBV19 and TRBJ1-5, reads DGGITQSPKYLFRKEGQNVTLSCEQNLNHDAMYWYRQDPGQGLRLIYYSQIVNDFQKGDIAEGYSVSREKKESFPLTVTSAQKNPTAFYLCASSILFSAGKNQPQHFGDGTRLSIL.

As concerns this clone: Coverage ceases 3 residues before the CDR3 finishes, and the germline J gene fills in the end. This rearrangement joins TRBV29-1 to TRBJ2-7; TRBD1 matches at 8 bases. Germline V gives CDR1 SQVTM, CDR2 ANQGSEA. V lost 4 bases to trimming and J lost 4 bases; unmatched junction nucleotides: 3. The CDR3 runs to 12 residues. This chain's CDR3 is CSVAQGAYEQYF. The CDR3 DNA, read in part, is TGCAGCGTTGCCCAGGGGGCTTACGAG.

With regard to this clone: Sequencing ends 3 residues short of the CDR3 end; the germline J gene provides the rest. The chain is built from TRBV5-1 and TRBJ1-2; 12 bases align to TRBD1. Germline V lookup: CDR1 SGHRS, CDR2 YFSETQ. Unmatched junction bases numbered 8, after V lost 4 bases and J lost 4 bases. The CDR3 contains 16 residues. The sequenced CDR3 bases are TGCGCCAGCAGCCCTGAACCGGGACAGGGGGCCTATGGC. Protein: CASSPEPGQGAYG. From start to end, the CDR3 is CASSPEPGQGAYGYTF.

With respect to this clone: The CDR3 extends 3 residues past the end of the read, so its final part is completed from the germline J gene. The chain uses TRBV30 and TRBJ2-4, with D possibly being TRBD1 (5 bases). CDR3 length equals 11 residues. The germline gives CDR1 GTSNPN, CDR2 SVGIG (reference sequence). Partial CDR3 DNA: TGTGCCTGGAGTGACCAGGGTGGT. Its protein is CAWSDQGG. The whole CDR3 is CAWSDQGGQYF. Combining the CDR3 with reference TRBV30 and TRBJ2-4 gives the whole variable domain SQTIHQWPATLVQPVGSPLSLECTVEGTSNPNLYWYRQAAGRGLQLLFYSVGIGQISSEVPQNLSASRPQDRQFILSSKKLLLSDSGFYLCAWSDQGGQYFGAGTRLSVL.